This T cell receptor beta chain was recovered during a study of blood T cell repertoires in COVID-19. Per the original data handling: Estimation of nucleated cell counts was performed using reference gene primer amplification. Produced via immunoSEQ multiplex PCR; TCRdb's table is partial and in-frame only. V and J calls and clone size are given by that table; D and trimming were obtained from the DNA. The sample records more than 90,000 clones, under 80% being singletons. Source material: peripheral blood. This TCR came from a man aged 50-59 years with acute or convalescent COVID-19.

This CDR3 is CASSPRHGDGNTIYF. DNA of the CDR3: TGTGCCAGCAGCCCCCGCCACGGAGACGGAAACACCATATATTTT. The chain couples TRBV7-6 to TRBJ1-3; D remains unclear. V lost 5 bases and J 4 bases, leaving 15 bases between the germline ends. Germline loops: CDR1 SGHVS, CDR2 FNYEAQ. The CDR3 has 15 amino acids.